One and the same sample provided the 9 T cell receptor beta chains below, sequenced in a study of human T cells and chemical hapten exposure. Described time point: pre-sensitization, week 0. Documented treatment: therapeutic diphenylcyclopropenone sensitization with weekly scalp DPC. TCRdb reprocessed the RACE reads via MiXCR and lists one record per CDR3 protein. The data contain about 290,000 distinct CDR3 sequences, around 7.3% of them seen just once; the ten biggest clones take up roughly 1.2%. The sample in question was whole blood, obtained in connection with sensitization to the hapten diphenylcyclopropenone (DPC). These receptors originate from a man between 18 and 35 years old with alopecia areata. Some clones in this sample may be carry-over from other donors' samples.

This clonotype was counted ten times or more. The CDR3 nucleotides read TGTGCCAGCAGCTTAGGAGTAGGGGAAGCTTTCTTT. Translating it yields CASSLGVGEAFF. The gene calls are TRBV13 and TRBJ1-1; D is unresolved. Trimming took 0 bases from V and 8 from J, leaving 7 bases between them. From germline, CDR1 is PRHDT and CDR2 FYEKMQ (reference sequence). The CDR3 runs 12 residues.

The gene calls are TRBV7-9 and TRBJ2-7, with D maybe TRBD1 (6 bases). The V gene lost 0 bases and the J gene lost 2 bases, with 14 bases spanning the gap. Germline V gives CDR1 SEHNR, CDR2 FQNEAQ (reference sequence). The CDR3 runs 16 residues. CDR3 sequence: CASSLAPGVRTYEQYF. The CDR3 DNA reads TGTGCCAGCAGCTTAGCACCAGGGGTCAGGACCTACGAGCAGTACTTC.

The chain couples TRBV20-1 to TRBJ2-7; 9 nucleotides align to TRBD1. Trimming removed 1 base from V and 3 bases from J; junction bases left unmatched: 1. CDR3 length: 13 residues. Germline V gives CDR1 DFQATT, CDR2 SNEGSKA (reference sequence). This CDR3 reads CSARGDRDYEQYV. Here the CDR3 DNA reads TGCAGTGCTAGAGGGGACAGGGACTACGAGCAGTACGTC.

There are a few counts of this clonotype. V usage is TRBV20-1 and J usage is TRBJ1-3; D is possibly TRBD1 (5 bases). The ends were cut back, 6 bases at V and 8 bases at J, with 14 bases in the middle. There are 12 residues in the CDR3. From germline, CDR1 is DFQATT and CDR2 SNEGSKA (reference sequence). CDR3 sequence (DNA): TGCAGTGCGCCTCACGGGACGGACACCATATATTTT. It encodes CSAPHGTDTIYF.

This clonotype occurred a few times. The chain recombines TRBV5-1 with TRBJ2-2; D is uncertain. Germline assignment: CDR1 SGHRS and CDR2 YFSETQ. This CDR3 is 12 amino acids long. V was cut by 0 bases and J by 9 bases, with 6 bases left in between. CDR3 in DNA: TGCGCCAGCAGCTTGGGGCTCCGGGAGCTGTTTTTT. Encoded protein: CASSLGLRELFF.

V and J are TRBV2 and TRBJ2-1; 7 nucleotides agree with TRBD2. V was pared by 1 base and J by 8 bases, with 2 bases of the junction left unmatched. The CDR3 covers 13 residues. Germline CDR1 SNHLY, CDR2 FYNNEI. CDR3: CASSEVAGDEQFF. In DNA form, the CDR3 reads TGTGCCAGCAGTGAAGTCGCGGGGGATGAGCAGTTCTTC. Complete variable domain (other parts from reference TRBV2 and TRBJ2-1): EPEVTQTPSHQVTQMGQEVILRCVPISNHLYFYWYRQILGQKVEFLVSFYNNEISEKSEIFDDQFSVERPDGSNFTLKIRSTKLEDSAMYFCASSEVAGDEQFFGPGTRLTVL.

This chain joins TRBV6-6 and TRBJ1-5; D may be TRBD1 (5 bases). The CDR3 extends over 15 amino acids. From germline, CDR1 is MNHNY and CDR2 SVGAGI (reference sequence). The germline V and J ends were trimmed by 2 bases and 1 base, with 9 bases remaining between them. Written as DNA, the CDR3 is TGTGCCAGCAGTTACGGGACGCAGAGCAATCAGCCCCAGCATTTT. It codes for CASSYGTQSNQPQHF.

This clonotype was counted many times. The gene calls are TRBV19 and TRBJ1-2, with unresolved D. Germline V gene sequence: CDR1 LNHDA, CDR2 SQIVND (reference sequence). V was trimmed by 10 bases and J by 6 bases, leaving 12 bases between them. The CDR3 spans 11 residues. CDR3 amino acids: CAIRRPHGYTF. The CDR3 nucleotides read TGTGCCATCAGGAGACCCCATGGCTACACCTTC.

The chain links TRBV29-1 to TRBJ2-3; perhaps TRBD1 as D (6 bases). The germline V and J ends were trimmed by 7 bases and 7 bases, with 21 bases remaining between them. This CDR3 has 14 amino acids. Germline values: CDR1 SQVTM, CDR2 ANQGSEA. CDR3 sequence: CSGFFLGQSNTQYF. DNA for the CDR3: TGCAGCGGATTCTTCCTCGGACAGTCTAATACGCAGTATTTT.